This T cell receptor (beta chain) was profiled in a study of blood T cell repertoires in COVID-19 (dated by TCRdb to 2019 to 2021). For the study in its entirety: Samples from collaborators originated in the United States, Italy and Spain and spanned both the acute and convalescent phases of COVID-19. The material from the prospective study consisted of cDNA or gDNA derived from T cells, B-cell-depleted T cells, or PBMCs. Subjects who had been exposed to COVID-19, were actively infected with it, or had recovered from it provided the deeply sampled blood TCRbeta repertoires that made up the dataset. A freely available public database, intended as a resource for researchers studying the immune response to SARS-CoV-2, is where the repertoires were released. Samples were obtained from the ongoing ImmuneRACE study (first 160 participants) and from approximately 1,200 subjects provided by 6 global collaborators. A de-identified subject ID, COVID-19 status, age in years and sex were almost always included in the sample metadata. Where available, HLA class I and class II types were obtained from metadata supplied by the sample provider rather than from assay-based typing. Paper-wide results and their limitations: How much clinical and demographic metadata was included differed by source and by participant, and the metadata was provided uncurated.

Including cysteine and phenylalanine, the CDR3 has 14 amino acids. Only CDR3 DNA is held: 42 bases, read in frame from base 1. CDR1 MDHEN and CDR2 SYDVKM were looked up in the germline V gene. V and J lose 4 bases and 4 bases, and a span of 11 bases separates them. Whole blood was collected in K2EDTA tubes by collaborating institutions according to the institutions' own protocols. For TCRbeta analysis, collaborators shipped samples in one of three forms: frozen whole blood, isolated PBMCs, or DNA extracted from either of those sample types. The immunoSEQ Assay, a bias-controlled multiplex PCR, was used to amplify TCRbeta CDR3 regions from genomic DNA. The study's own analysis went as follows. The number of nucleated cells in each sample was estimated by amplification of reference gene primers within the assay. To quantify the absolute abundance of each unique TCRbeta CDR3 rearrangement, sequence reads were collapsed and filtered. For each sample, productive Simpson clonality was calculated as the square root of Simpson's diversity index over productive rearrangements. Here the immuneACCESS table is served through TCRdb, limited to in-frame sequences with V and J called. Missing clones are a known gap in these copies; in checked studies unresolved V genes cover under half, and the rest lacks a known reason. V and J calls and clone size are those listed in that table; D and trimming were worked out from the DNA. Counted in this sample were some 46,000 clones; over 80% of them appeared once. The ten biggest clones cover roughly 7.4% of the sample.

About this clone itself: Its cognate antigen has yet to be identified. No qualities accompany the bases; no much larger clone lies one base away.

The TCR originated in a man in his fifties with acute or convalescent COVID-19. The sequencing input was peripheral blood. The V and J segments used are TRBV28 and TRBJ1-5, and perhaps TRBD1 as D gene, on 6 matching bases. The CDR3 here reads CASSSRGGNQPQHF. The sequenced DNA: TGTGCCAGCAGTTCCAGGGGAGGGAATCAGCCCCAGCATTTT. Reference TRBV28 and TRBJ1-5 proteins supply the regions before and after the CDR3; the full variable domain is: DVKVTQSSRYLVKRTGEKVFLECVQDMDHENMFWYRQDPGLGLRLIYFSYDVKMKEKGDIPEGYSVSREKKERFSLILESASTNQTSMYLCASSSRGGNQPQHFGDGTRLSIL.